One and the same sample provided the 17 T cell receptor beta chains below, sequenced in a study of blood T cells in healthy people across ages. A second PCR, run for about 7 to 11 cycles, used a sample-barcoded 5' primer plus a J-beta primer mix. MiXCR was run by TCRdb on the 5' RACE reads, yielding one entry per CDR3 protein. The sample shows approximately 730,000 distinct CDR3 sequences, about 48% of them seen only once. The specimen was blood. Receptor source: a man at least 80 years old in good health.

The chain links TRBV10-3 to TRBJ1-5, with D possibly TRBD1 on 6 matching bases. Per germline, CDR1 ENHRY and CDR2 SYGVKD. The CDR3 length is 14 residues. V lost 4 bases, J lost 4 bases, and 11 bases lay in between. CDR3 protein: CAISGSGDNQPQHF. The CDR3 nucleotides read TGTGCCATCAGTGGTTCAGGGGATAATCAGCCCCAGCATTTT.

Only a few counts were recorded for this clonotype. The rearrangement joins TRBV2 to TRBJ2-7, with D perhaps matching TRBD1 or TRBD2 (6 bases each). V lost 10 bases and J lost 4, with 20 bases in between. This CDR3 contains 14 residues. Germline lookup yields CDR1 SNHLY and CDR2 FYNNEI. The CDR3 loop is CAITRGVGGYEQYF. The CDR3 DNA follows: TGTGCCATCACCAGGGGAGTGGGAGGATACGAGCAGTACTTC.

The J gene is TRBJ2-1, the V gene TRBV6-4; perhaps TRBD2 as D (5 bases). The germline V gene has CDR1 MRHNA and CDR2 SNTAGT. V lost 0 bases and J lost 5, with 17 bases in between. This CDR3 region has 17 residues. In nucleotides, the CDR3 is TGTGCCAGCAGTGACTCGATAGCGCTGGCTGCCCACAATGAGCAGTTCTTC. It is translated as CASSDSIALAAHNEQFF.

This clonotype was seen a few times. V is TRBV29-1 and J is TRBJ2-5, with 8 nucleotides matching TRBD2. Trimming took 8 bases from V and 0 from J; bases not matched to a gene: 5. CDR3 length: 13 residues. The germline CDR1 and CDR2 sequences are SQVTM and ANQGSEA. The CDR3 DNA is TGCAGCCATCCGGGAGGGGACCAAGAGACCCAGTACTTC. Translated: CSHPGGDQETQYF.

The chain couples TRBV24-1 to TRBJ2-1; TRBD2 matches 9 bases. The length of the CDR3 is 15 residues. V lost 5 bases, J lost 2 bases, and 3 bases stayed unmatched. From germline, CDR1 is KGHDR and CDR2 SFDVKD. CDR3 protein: CATSALAGTYNEQFF. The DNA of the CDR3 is TGTGCCACCAGTGCCCTAGCGGGGACCTACAATGAGCAGTTCTTC.

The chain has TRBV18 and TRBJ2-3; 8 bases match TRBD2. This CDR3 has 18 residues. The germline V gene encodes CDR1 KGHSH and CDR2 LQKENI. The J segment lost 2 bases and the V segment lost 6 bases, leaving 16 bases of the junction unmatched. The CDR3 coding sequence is TGTGCCAGCTCTCTTTTCGGTCCCAGCGGGAGAAACACAGATACGCAGTATTTT. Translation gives CASSLFGPSGRNTDTQYF. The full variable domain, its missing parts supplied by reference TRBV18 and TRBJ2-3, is NAGVMQNPRHLVRRRGQEARLRCSPMKGHSHVYWYRQLPEEGLKFMVYLQKENIIDESGMPKERFSAEFPKEGPSILRIQQVVRGDSAAYFCASSLFGPSGRNTDTQYFGPGTRLTVL.

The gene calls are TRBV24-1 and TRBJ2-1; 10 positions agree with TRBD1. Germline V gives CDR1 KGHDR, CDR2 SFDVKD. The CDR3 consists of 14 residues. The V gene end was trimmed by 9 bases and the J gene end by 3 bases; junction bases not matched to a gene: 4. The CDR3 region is CATGTGVVYNEQFF. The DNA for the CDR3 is TGTGCCACCGGGACAGGGGTTGTCTACAATGAGCAGTTCTTC.

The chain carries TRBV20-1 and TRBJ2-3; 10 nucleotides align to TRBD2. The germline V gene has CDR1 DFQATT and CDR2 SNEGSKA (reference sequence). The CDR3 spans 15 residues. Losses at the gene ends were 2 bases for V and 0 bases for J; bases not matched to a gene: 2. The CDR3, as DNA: TGCAGTGCTAGACTAGCGGGAGCTAGCACAGATACGCAGTATTTT. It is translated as CSARLAGASTDTQYF.

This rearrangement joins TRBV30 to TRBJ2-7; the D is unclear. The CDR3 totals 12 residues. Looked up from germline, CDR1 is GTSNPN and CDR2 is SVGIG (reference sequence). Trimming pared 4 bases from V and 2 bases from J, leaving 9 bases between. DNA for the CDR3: TGTGCCTGGAATCCCGGGCCCTACGAGCAGTACTTC. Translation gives CAWNPGPYEQYF. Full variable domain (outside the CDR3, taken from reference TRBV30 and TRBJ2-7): SQTIHQWPATLVQPVGSPLSLECTVEGTSNPNLYWYRQAAGRGLQLLFYSVGIGQISSEVPQNLSASRPQDRQFILSSKKLLLSDSGFYLCAWNPGPYEQYFGPGTRLTVT.

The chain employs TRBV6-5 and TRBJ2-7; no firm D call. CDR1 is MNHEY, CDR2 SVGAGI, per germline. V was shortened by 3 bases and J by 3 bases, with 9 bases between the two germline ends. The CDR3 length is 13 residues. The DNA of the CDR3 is TGTGCCAGCAGTTATGGGATTTACTACGAGCAGTACTTC. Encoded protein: CASSYGIYYEQYF.

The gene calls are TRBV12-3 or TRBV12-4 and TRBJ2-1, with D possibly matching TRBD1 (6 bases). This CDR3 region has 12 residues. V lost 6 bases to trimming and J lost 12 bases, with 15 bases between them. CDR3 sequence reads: CASRRARGGQFF. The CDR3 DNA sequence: TGTGCCAGCAGACGTGCCAGGGGTGGGCAGTTCTTC.

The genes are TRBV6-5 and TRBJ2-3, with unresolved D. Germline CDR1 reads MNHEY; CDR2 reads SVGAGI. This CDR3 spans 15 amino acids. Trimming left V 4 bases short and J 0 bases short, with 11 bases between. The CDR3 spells CASSLDLGSTDTQYF. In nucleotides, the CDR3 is TGTGCCAGCAGTTTGGACCTAGGAAGCACAGATACGCAGTATTTT.

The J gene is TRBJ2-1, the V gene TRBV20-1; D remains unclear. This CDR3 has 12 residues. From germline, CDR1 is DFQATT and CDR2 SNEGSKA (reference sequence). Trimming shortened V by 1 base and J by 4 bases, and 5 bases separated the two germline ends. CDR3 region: CSARVQYNEQFF. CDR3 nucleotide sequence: TGCAGTGCTAGAGTACAGTACAATGAGCAGTTCTTC.

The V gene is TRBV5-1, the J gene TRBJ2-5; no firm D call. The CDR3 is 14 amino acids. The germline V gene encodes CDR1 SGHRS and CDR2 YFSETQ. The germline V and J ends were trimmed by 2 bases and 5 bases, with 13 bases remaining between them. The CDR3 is CASSFDWILETQYF. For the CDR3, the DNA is TGCGCCAGCAGCTTCGACTGGATCCTGGAGACCCAGTACTTC.

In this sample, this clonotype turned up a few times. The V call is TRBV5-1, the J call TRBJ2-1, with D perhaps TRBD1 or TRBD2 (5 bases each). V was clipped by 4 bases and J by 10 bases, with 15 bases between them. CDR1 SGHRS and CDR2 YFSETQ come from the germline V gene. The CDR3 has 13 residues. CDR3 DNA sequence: TGCGCCAGCAGCCGGGGCGAAATGGTCGAGCAGTTCTTC. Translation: CASSRGEMVEQFF.

CDR3 residues: CASSPRTDYNEQFF. The DNA of the CDR3 is TGTGCCAGCAGCCCGCGGACAGATTACAATGAGCAGTTCTTC. V usage is TRBV7-9 and J usage is TRBJ2-1; D might be TRBD1 (6 bases). CDR1 is SEHNR, CDR2 FQNEAQ, per germline (reference sequence). The V end lost 5 bases, the J end lost 4 bases, and 12 bases lay between the germline ends. CDR3 size: 14 residues. The complete variable domain, with remaining parts taken from reference TRBV7-9 and TRBJ2-1, reads DTGVSQNPRHKITKRGQNVTFRCDPISEHNRLYWYRQTLGQGPEFLTYFQNEAQLEKSRLLSDRFSAERPKGSFSTLEIQRTEQGDSAMYLCASSPRTDYNEQFFGPGTRLTVL.

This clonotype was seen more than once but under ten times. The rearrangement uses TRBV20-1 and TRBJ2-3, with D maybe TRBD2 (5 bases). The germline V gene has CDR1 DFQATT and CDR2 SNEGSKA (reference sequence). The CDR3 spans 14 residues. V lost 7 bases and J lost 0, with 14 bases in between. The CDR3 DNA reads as TGCAGTGTCAAGCGGCCCTCTAGCACAGATACGCAGTATTTT. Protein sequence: CSVKRPSSTDTQYF.